The rows below give T cell receptor beta chains drawn from one sample of a study of blood T cell dynamics during melanoma immunotherapy. The repertoire was sequenced with immunoSEQ multiplex PCR; TCRdb's copy has only in-frame clones and lacks some. The sample holds about 240 clones; approximately 81% are singletons and the top ten take approximately 8%. The sample in question was cell-free DNA from blood, obtained from a patient treated with checkpoint blockade. The receptors come from a human donor with melanoma. Both conserved end residues are part of each CDR3. D genes are given only for firm matches. Size is omitted from some rows. Given values are once, few, many or a class for expanded clones.

TRBJ2-2 | - | TRBV2 | TRBD1 | TGTGCCAGCAGATACAACCCGGGACAGGGAAACAACACCGGGGAGCTGTTTTTT | CASRYNPGQGNNTGELFF
TRBJ1-4 | - | TRBV7-9 | - | TGTGCCAGCAGTAGGGTGGGCGAAAAACTGTTTTTT | CASSRVGEKLFF
TRBJ1-6 | - | TRBV2 | - | TGTGCCAGCACCCCAGAGGGTAGAGGTTCACCCCTCCACTTT | CASTPEGRGSPLHF
TRBJ2-1 | - | TRBV5-1 | - | TGCGCCAGCAGCTTGGTTGGTCAGGGGTACAATGAGCAGTTCTTC | CASSLVGQGYNEQFF
TRBJ1-2 | - | TRBV9 | - | TGTGCCAGCAGCCTCGACAGGTTCGAGGGCTACACCTTC | CASSLDRFEGYTF
TRBJ1-1 | - | TRBV4-2 | TRBD1 | TGTGCCAGCAGCCGGACAGGGAGGTCTGAAGCTTTCTTT | CASSRTGRSEAFF
TRBJ2-1 | - | TRBV27 | - | TGTGCCAGCAGTTTATCGTTGGCAGGCCCTTACAATGAGCAGTTCTTC | CASSLSLAGPYNEQFF
TRBJ2-5 | once | TRBV7-6 | TRBD1 | TGTGCCAGCAGCTTGGGGACAGTTAAGACCCAGTACTTC | CASSLGTVKTQYF
TRBJ2-7 | - | TRBV30 | - | TGTGCCTGGAGTGAACGTGCCGGACGGTCCATCCACGAGCAGTACTTC | CAWSERAGRSIHEQYF
TRBJ2-1 | - | TRBV9 | - | TGTGCCAGCAGCGTAACTTATAGCGTCCTTTACAATGAGCAGTTCTTC | CASSVTYSVLYNEQFF
TRBJ1-4 | once | TRBV5-1 | TRBD1 | TGCGCCAGCAGCTTCGGGGCAGGGGGCGGTCGGTCTGAAAAACTGTTTTTT | CASSFGAGGGRSEKLFF
TRBJ2-5 | - | TRBV6-5 | - | TGTGCCAGCAGTTCGGAATTTGGAGGGGTGGCGGAGACCCAGTACTTC | CASSSEFGGVAETQYF
TRBJ1-2 | - | TRBV18 | - | TGTGCCAGCTCTCGCGGGACCGCCGATGGCTACACCTTC | CASSRGTADGYTF
TRBJ1-6 | - | TRBV7-8 | - | TGTGCCAGCAGTTCGGGATATTCACCCCTCCACTTT | CASSSGYSPLHF
TRBJ1-2 | - | TRBV19 | TRBD1 | TGTGCCAGTATTGGGACAGGTCGTGGCTACACCTTC | CASIGTGRGYTF
TRBJ1-2 | - | TRBV7-9 | - | TGTGCCTGCGGCGGGGGGGCGATAGCTAACTATGGCTACACCTTC | CACGGGAIANYGYTF
TRBJ1-1 | - | TRBV2 | TRBD1 | TGTGCCAGCAGCTCACAGGGGGCGCGGGGGACTGAAGCTTTCTTT | CASSSQGARGTEAFF